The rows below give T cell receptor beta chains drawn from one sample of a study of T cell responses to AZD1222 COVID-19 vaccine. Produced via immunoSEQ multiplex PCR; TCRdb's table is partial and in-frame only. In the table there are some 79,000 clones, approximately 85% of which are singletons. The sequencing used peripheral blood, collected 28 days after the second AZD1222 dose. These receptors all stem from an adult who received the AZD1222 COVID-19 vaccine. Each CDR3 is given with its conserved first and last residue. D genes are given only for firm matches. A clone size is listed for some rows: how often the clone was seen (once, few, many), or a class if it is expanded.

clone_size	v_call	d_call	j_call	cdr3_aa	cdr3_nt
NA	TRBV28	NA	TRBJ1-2	CASSAWYGYTF	TGTGCCAGCAGTGCTTGGTATGGCTACACCTTC
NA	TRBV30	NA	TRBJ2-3	CAWSVPGIDTQYF	TGTGCCTGGAGTGTACCGGGTATAGATACGCAGTATTTT
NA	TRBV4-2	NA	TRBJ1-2	CASSQDFPLGYGYTF	TGTGCCAGCAGCCAAGATTTTCCCTTGGGCTATGGCTACACCTTC
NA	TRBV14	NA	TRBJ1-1	CASSQEGVAPHTEAFF	TGTGCCAGCAGCCAAGAAGGTGTCGCTCCACACACTGAAGCTTTCTTT
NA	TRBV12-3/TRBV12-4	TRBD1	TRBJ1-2	CATTRDRGNGYTF	TGTGCCACCACGAGGGACAGGGGGAATGGCTACACCTTC
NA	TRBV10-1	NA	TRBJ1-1	CASTCTLNYDRNTEAFF	TGCGCCAGCACTTGCACCTTAAACTATGACAGGAACACTGAAGCTTTCTTT
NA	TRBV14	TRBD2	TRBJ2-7	CASSLLAGVGAYEQYF	TGTGCCAGCAGCCTTTTAGCGGGAGTGGGGGCATACGAGCAGTACTTC
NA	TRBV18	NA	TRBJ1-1	CASSPSQGRNTEAFF	TGTGCCAGCTCACCCTCCCAGGGGAGGAACACTGAAGCTTTCTTT
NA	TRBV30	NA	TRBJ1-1	CAWSYQGNTEAFF	TGTGCCTGGAGTTATCAGGGGAACACTGAAGCTTTCTTT
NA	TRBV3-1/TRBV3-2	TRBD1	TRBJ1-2	CASQGGTYGYTF	TGTGCCAGCCAGGGGGGCACCTATGGCTACACCTTC
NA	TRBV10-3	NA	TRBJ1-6	CAIRLEGGNSPLHF	TGTGCCATCCGCCTTGAGGGGGGAAATTCACCCCTCCACTTT
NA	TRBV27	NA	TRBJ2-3	CASSSDSSTDTQYF	TGTGCCAGCAGCTCGGACAGCAGCACAGATACGCAGTATTTT
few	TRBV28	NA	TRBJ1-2	CASVSYKANGYTF	TGTGCCAGCGTATCCTACAAGGCCAATGGCTACACCTTC
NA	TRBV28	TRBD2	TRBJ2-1	CASSESGRGYNEQFF	TGTGCCAGCAGTGAGAGCGGGAGGGGGTACAATGAGCAGTTCTTC
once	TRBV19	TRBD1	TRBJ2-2	CASSPRQGNTGELFF	TGTGCCAGTAGCCCCCGACAGGGAAACACCGGGGAGCTGTTTTTT
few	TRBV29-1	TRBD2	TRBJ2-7	CSVAKLAGVFYEQYF	TGCAGCGTTGCCAAACTAGCGGGAGTATTCTACGAGCAGTACTTC
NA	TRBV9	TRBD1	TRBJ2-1	CASSQGAILYNEQFF	TGTGCCAGCAGCCAGGGGGCGATTCTCTACAATGAGCAGTTCTTC
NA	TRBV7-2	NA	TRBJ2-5	CASSLAGGETQYF	TGTGCCAGCAGCTTAGCAGGTGGCGAGACCCAGTACTTC
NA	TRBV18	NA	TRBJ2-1	CASSRPGYNEQFF	TGTGCCAGCTCACGACCCGGCTACAATGAGCAGTTCTTC
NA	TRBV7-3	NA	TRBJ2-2	CASSFGAGELFF	TGTGCCAGCAGCTTTGGTGCCGGGGAGCTGTTTTTT
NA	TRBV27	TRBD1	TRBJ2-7	CASKTGAAYEQYF	TGTGCCAGTAAGACAGGGGCTGCCTACGAGCAGTACTTC
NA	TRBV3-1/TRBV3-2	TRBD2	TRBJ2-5	CASSQGGTRRQETQYF	TGTGCCAGCAGCCAAGGGGGGACTAGACGTCAAGAGACCCAGTACTTC
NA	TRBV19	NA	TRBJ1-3	CASSQDIGMGRNTIYF	TGTGCCAGTAGCCAGGACATTGGTATGGGGCGAAACACCATATATTTT
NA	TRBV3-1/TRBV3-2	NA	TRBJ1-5	CASSHSSRGQPQHF	TGTGCCAGCAGCCACTCGAGTCGAGGGCAGCCCCAGCATTTT
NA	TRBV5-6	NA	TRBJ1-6	CASRLAQGDNSPLHF	TGTGCCAGCAGACTCGCACAGGGTGATAATTCACCCCTCCACTTT
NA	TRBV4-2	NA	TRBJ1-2	CASSQDQVYGYTF	TGTGCCAGCAGCCAAGATCAGGTCTATGGCTACACCTTC
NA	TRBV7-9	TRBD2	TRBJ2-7	CASLLAGTDEQYF	TGTGCCAGCTTACTAGCGGGAACCGACGAGCAGTACTTC
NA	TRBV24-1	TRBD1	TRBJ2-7	CASKQGIYEQYF	TGTGCCAGCAAACAGGGGATCTACGAGCAGTACTTC
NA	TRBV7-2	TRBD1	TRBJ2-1	CASSLDRGKYNEQFF	TGTGCCAGCAGCTTGGACAGGGGGAAATACAATGAGCAGTTCTTC
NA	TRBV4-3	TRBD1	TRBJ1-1	CASSHPGGTGRDTEAFF	TGCGCCAGCAGCCACCCTGGCGGGACAGGGCGGGACACTGAAGCTTTCTTT
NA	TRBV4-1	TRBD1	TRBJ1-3	CASSLRDSTGNTIYF	TGCGCCAGCAGCCTCCGGGACAGCACTGGAAACACCATATATTTT
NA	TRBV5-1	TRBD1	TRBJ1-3	CASSSGQEPSGNTIYF	TGCGCCAGCAGCTCCGGACAGGAGCCCTCTGGAAACACCATATATTTT
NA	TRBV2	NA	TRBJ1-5	CASSETSRTTQPQHF	TGTGCCAGCAGTGAAACGTCAAGAACGACGCAGCCCCAGCATTTT
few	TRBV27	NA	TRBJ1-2	CASSLSSAYGYTF	TGTGCCAGCAGTTTATCGTCTGCCTATGGCTACACCTTC
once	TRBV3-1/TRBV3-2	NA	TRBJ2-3	CASSQRARTTDTQYF	TGTGCCAGCAGCCAACGGGCCAGGACCACAGATACGCAGTATTTT
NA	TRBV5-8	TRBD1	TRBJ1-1	CASSWGRGRTEAFF	TGTGCCAGCAGCTGGGGCAGGGGGCGGACTGAAGCTTTCTTT
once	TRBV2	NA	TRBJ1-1	CASSEARDRTGTEAFF	TGTGCCAGCAGTGAAGCGAGGGATAGGACGGGCACTGAAGCTTTCTTT
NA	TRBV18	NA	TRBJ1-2	CASSGRGGINYGYTF	TGTGCCAGCTCGGGACGTGGCGGTATTAACTATGGCTACACCTTC
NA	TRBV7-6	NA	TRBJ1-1	CASSLGSFDGEAFF	TGTGCCAGCAGCTTAGGTAGTTTCGATGGTGAAGCTTTCTTT
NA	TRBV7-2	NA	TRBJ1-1	CASAMDRNTEAFF	TGTGCCAGCGCTATGGACCGGAACACTGAAGCTTTCTTT
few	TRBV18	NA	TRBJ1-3	CASSPDSGGNTIYF	TGTGCCAGCTCACCTGACAGCGGAGGAAACACCATATATTTT
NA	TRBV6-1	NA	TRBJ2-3	CASSEELGGPPGTQYF	TGTGCCAGCAGTGAAGAGCTCGGGGGGCCTCCGGGTACGCAGTATTTT
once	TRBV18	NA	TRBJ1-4	CASSPRGSNREKLFF	TGTGCCAGCTCACCCCGAGGTTCTAACCGGGAAAAACTGTTTTTT
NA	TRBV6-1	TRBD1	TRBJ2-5	CASSEATGRETQYF	TGTGCCAGCAGTGAAGCGACAGGGCGCGAGACCCAGTACTTC
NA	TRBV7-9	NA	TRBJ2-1	CASSIGTASYNEQFF	TGTGCCAGCAGCATCGGGACGGCCTCCTACAATGAGCAGTTCTTC
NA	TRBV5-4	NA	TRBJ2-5	CASSSDPGETQYF	TGTGCCAGCAGCTCGGACCCCGGGGAGACCCAGTACTTC
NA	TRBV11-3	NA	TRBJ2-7	CASSIGTSTYEQYF	TGTGCCAGCAGCATCGGGACAAGTACCTACGAGCAGTACTTC
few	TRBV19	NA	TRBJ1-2	CASTYIGTYGYTF	TGTGCCAGTACCTACATAGGGACCTATGGCTACACCTTC
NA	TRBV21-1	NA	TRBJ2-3	CASSNPPSTDTQYF	TGTGCCAGCAGCAACCCCCCTAGCACAGATACGCAGTATTTT
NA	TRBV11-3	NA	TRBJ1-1	CASSQRNTEAFF	TGTGCCAGCTCACAGCGGAACACTGAAGCTTTCTTT
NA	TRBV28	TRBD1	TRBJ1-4	CASSNRDRGEKLFF	TGTGCCAGCAGTAACCGGGACAGGGGTGAAAAACTGTTTTTT
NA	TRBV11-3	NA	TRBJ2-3	CASSLTRFLSTDTQYF	TGTGCCAGCAGCCTCACGAGGTTTTTGAGCACAGATACGCAGTATTTT
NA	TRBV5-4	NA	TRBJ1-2	CASSSSGILGDYGYTF	TGTGCCAGCAGCTCCTCCGGGATCCTGGGGGACTATGGCTACACCTTC
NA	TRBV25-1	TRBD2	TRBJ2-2	CASKGQRGESRDTGELFF	TGTGCCAGCAAGGGCCAGCGGGGGGAATCGCGGGATACCGGGGAGCTGTTTTTT
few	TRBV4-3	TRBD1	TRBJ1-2	CASSRSGTGVYGYTF	TGCGCCAGCAGCCGCTCCGGGACAGGGGTCTATGGCTACACCTTC
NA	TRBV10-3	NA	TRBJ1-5	CAISDAGTSNQPQHF	TGTGCCATCAGTGATGCAGGGACGAGCAATCAGCCCCAGCATTTT
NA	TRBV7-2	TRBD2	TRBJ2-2	CASSFSGTRDTGELFF	TGTGCCAGCAGCTTTTCCGGGACTAGGGACACCGGGGAGCTGTTTTTT
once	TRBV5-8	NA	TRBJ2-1	CASSDLHNEQFF	TGTGCCAGCAGCGATTTACACAATGAGCAGTTCTTC